Listed here is a single T cell receptor (beta chain). Its matching antigen is unknown. The junction shows a germline mismatch at one end, possibly a read error. This sample was taken from a study of shared clonotypes between healthy human individuals. Whole-study context: Each donor contributed plates that comprised three CD4 naive, three CD4 memory, two CD8 naive and one CD8 memory. General study findings and limits: Despite large depth, sorted-subset datasets appeared incompletely sequenced. Naive subsets generally had larger estimated richness than memory subsets. Shared across a handful of donors were approximately 5% of the naive CD4 clonotypes.

Germline CDR1 reads GTSNPN; CDR2 reads SVGIG (reference sequence). The length of the CDR3 is 13 residues. TCRdb's table, derived via immunoSEQ multiplex PCR, lists solely in-frame clones and lacks some. Found here are a few million clones, approximately 94% of them singletons; the top ten hold 0.13% to 0.15%. The chain carries TRBV30 and TRBJ1-2; no definite D call. The sequenced sample was naive CD4+ T cells sorted from blood. Subset: CD45RA+ positively selected. This sequence was found in a man younger than 35 in good health. This chain's CDR3 is CARRTRANYGYTF. CDR3 sequence (DNA): TGTGCCCGGAGAACAAGAGCTAACTATGGCTACACCTTC.